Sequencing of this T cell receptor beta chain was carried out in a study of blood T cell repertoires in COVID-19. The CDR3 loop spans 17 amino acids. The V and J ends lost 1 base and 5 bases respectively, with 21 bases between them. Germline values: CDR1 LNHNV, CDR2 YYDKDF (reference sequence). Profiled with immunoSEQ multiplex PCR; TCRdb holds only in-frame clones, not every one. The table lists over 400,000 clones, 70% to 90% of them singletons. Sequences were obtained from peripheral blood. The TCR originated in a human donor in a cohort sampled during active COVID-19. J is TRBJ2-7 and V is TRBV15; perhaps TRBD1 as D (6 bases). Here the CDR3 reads CATSRGASRGLTNEQYF. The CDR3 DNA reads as TGTGCCACCAGCAGAGGGGCTAGCAGGGGTCTGACGAACGAGCAGTACTTC.